This TCR beta chain was sequenced for a study of early T cells in non-severe SARS-CoV-2 infection. Turning to the study itself: Chains from this unsorted whole-blood bulk RNA could not be paired.

As regards this clonotype: What it binds is not known.

The V end was cut by 4 bases, the J end by 2 bases, with 9 bases between. Germline V gene lookup returns CDR1 SQVTM and CDR2 ANQGSEA. The CDR3 has 12 amino acids. General study results and limits: Matching against VDJdb likely underestimated virus-specific expansions, favoring anti-spike CD8.

Attachment of unique molecular identifiers to individual cDNA molecules was performed. TCRdb itself ran the 5' RACE reads through MiXCR, one entry per CDR3 protein. The table includes 55,000 to 85,000 distinct CDR3 sequences, roughly 12% detected once. Sequencing input: whole blood. This receptor was obtained from an adult who was a healthcare worker with PCR-confirmed SARS-CoV-2 infection or an uninfected control (not recorded which). V and J are TRBV29-1 and TRBJ2-7, with no clear D. CDR3 DNA sequence: TGCAGCGTTGTGGTGTACCCCTACGAGCAGTACTTC. This gives the protein CSVVVYPYEQYF.